This T cell receptor (beta chain) was recovered during a study of neurological immune-mediated disorders. Study outcomes and limitations: Neither clinical nor MRI features showed any association with the multiple sclerosis repertoire cluster, and the authors stated that larger cohorts are needed.

Synthesis of cDNA was accomplished via 5'RACE employing 10-nucleotide random UMIs. MiXCR was run by TCRdb on the 5' RACE reads, yielding one entry per CDR3 protein. The sample lists over 60,000 distinct CDR3 sequences; around 5.2% were seen once. Germline lookup yields CDR1 SEHNR and CDR2 FQNEAQ (reference sequence). The CDR3 extends over 18 amino acids. The V segment lost 3 bases and the J segment 1 base; nucleotides outside the gene matches: 12. This clonotype showed up many times. What it binds is unknown. This chain connects TRBV7-9 to TRBJ2-5; 9 bases fit TRBD1. The specimen sequenced was PBMCs. This clonotype was sampled from a woman younger than 45 with multiple sclerosis. The CDR3 protein is CASSLDRGSLPAQETQYF. CDR3 in DNA: TGTGCCAGCAGCTTGGACAGGGGTTCTCTACCTGCCCAAGAGACCCAGTACTTC. The variable domain in full, with the rest retrieved from reference TRBV7-9 and TRBJ2-5, is DTGVSQNPRHKITKRGQNVTFRCDPISEHNRLYWYRQTLGQGPEFLTYFQNEAQLEKSRLLSDRFSAERPKGSFSTLEIQRTEQGDSAMYLCASSLDRGSLPAQETQYFGPGTRLLVL.